This is a list of T cell receptor beta chains from one sample in a study of PD-1 blockade in mismatch repair-deficient tumors. Here immunoSEQ multiplex PCR was the method, and the copy in TCRdb shows in-frame clones only, minus some. The sample contains 50,000 to 75,000 clones, around 88% of which appear only once. Sequenced here: peripheral blood, sampled 52 weeks after starting pembrolizumab. The receptors stem from an adult with mismatch repair-deficient cancer. The CDR3 runs from the conserved cysteine through the conserved F or W. A D gene is named only where the DNA matches it firmly. Size values are once, few and many counts, or a class for expanded clones, and some rows have none.

j_call,d_call,v_call,clone_size,cdr3_nt,cdr3_aa
TRBJ1-2,NA,TRBV6-5,NA,TGTGCCAGCAGTTACCGGGAAGTGGGGATCTATGGCTACACCTTC,CASSYREVGIYGYTF
TRBJ2-5,NA,TRBV5-6,NA,TGTGCCAGCAGCTTTCGAGAGACCCAGTACTTC,CASSFRETQYF
TRBJ2-7,TRBD2,TRBV7-9,NA,TGTGCCAGCGCGTCGGGAGGGCCCTACGAGCAGTACTTC,CASASGGPYEQYF
TRBJ2-2,TRBD2,TRBV13,NA,TGTGCCAGCAGCTTAGTTCTTGGGACTAGATTCACCGGGGAGCTGTTTTTT,CASSLVLGTRFTGELFF
TRBJ1-1,NA,TRBV30,NA,TGTGCCTGGAAAGAACGGTTGGCTTTCTTT,CAWKERLAFF
TRBJ1-1,TRBD1,TRBV14,NA,TGTGCCAGCAGCCAGCTCAGGGGGCTGACTGAAGCTTTCTTT,CASSQLRGLTEAFF
TRBJ2-7,TRBD2,TRBV7-2,few,TGTGCCAGTCTGTTCTGGCGGGAGTTACACGAGCAGTACTTC,CASLFWRELHEQYF
TRBJ2-7,NA,TRBV6-5,NA,TGTGCCAGCAGTCAAACAGGGACCTACGAGCAGTACTTC,CASSQTGTYEQYF
TRBJ1-5,NA,TRBV27,NA,TGTGCCAGCAGTCACACGGATAGCAATCAGCCCCAGCATTTT,CASSHTDSNQPQHF
TRBJ2-1,NA,TRBV6-1,NA,TGTGCCAGCACCAGAAGCTCCTACAATGAGCAGTTCTTC,CASTRSSYNEQFF
TRBJ2-3,NA,TRBV28,NA,TGTGCCAGCAGGCAGGGATGGGGCACAGATACGCAGTATTTT,CASRQGWGTDTQYF
TRBJ2-5,TRBD1,TRBV7-9,NA,TGTGCCAGCAGCGTACAGGGGCGGAGGGAGACCCAGTACTTC,CASSVQGRRETQYF
TRBJ2-7,NA,TRBV5-4,NA,TGTGCCAGCAGCTCTTCTCAGGGCCTCGGGTTGGACGAGCAGTACTTC,CASSSSQGLGLDEQYF
TRBJ2-1,NA,TRBV7-9,NA,TGTGCCAGCAGCTTCTGGCGGGCAGGGAGGCATGAGCAGTTCTTC,CASSFWRAGRHEQFF
TRBJ2-7,TRBD2,TRBV4-3,once,TGCGCCAGCGGGAGGGCCGGTTACGAGCAGTACTTC,CASGRAGYEQYF
TRBJ1-3,TRBD1,TRBV28,NA,TGTGCCAGCAGTTCGACACCGGGACAGGGCTCTGGAAACACCATATATTTT,CASSSTPGQGSGNTIYF
TRBJ2-7,NA,TRBV18,NA,TGTGCCAGCTCACCCGACGGCATTACCTACGAGCAGTACTTC,CASSPDGITYEQYF
TRBJ2-5,TRBD2,TRBV9,NA,TGTGCCAGCAGCGAACTAGCGGGAGGGCCAGAGACCCAGTACTTC,CASSELAGGPETQYF
TRBJ2-1,NA,TRBV4-3,few,TGCGCCAGCAGCCAAGCCCTGGACAGTGTGGTTGAGCAGTTCTTC,CASSQALDSVVEQFF
TRBJ1-3,NA,TRBV2,NA,TGTGCCAGCAGGGACAGCCACTCTGGAAACACCATATATTTT,CASRDSHSGNTIYF
TRBJ2-3,NA,TRBV7-2,NA,TGTGCCAGCAGCGTCCTCTCTGAACGAACGCAGTATTTT,CASSVLSERTQYF
TRBJ2-2,TRBD1,TRBV10-2,NA,TGCGCCAGCAGGGACAGGGGCGGCACCGGGGAGCTGTTTTTT,CASRDRGGTGELFF
TRBJ2-5,NA,TRBV2,NA,TGTGCCAGCACCTTGGGAGGATTTCAAGAGACCCAGTACTTC,CASTLGGFQETQYF
TRBJ2-5,TRBD2,TRBV5-1,NA,TGCGCCAGCAGCTTGTGGTTCTCGACTAGCGGGAGTCAGACCCAGTACTTC,CASSLWFSTSGSQTQYF
TRBJ2-1,NA,TRBV28,NA,TGTGCCAGCAGTTTAAGGGGGGGCCCCTACAATGAGCAGTTCTTC,CASSLRGGPYNEQFF
TRBJ2-2,TRBD2,TRBV2,once,TGTGCCAGCAGGCACGAGACTAGCGGGAGGGGTACCGGGGAGCTGTTTTTT,CASRHETSGRGTGELFF